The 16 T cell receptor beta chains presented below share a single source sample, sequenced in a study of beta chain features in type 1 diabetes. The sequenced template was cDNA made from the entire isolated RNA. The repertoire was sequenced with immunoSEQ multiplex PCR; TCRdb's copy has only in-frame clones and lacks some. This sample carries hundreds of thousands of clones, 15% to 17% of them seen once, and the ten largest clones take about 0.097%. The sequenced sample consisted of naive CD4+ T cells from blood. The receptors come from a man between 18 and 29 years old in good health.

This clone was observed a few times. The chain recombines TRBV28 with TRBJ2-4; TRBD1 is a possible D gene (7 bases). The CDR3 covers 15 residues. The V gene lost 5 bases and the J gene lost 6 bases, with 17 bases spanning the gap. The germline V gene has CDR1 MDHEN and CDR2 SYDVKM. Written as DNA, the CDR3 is TGTGCCAGCAGTGGGGGGCGGACAGGAAGAAACATTCAGTACTTC. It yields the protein CASSGGRTGRNIQYF.

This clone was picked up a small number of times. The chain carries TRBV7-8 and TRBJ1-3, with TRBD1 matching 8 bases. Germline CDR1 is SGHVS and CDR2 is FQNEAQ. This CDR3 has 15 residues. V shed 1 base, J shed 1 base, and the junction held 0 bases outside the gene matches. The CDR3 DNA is TGTGCCAGCAGCTTAGGGACAGGGTCTGGAAACACCATATATTTT. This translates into CASSLGTGSGNTIYF.

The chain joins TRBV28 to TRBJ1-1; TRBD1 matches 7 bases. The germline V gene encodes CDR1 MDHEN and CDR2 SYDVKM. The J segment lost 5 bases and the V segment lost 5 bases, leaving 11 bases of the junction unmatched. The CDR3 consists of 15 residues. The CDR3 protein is CASSLGTAGQTEAFF. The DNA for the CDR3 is TGTGCCAGCAGTCTCGGGACAGCGGGTCAAACTGAAGCTTTCTTT.

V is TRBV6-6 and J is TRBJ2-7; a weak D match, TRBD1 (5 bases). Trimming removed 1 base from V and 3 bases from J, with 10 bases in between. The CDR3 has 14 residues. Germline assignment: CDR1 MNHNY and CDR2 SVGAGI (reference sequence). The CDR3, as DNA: TGTGCCAGCAGTTACTTCCCCAGGGACTACGAGCAGTACTTC. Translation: CASSYFPRDYEQYF.

CDR3 sequence reads: CASSRNRDTYGYTF. The DNA for the CDR3 is TGTGCCAGCAGCCGTAACCGGGACACCTATGGCTACACCTTC. J is TRBJ1-2 and V is TRBV6-5, with D perhaps matching TRBD1 (6 bases). This CDR3 spans 14 amino acids. Between the trimmed V and J ends, which lost 6 bases and 4 bases, there was a span of 15 bases. CDR1 and CDR2 from the germline V gene are MNHEY and SVGAGI.

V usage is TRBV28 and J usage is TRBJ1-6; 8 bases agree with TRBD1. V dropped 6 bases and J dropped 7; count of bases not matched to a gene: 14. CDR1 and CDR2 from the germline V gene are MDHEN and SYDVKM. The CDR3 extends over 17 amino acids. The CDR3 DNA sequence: TGTGCCAGCAGAGGGACAGGAGGAGTTGGGGGAAATTCACCCCTCCACTTT. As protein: CASRGTGGVGGNSPLHF.

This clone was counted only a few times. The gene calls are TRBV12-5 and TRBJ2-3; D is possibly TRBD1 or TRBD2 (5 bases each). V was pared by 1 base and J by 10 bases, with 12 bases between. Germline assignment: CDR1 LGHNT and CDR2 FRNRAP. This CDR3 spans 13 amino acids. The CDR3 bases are TGTGCTAGTGGTTTGGCTTTGGGGGTTGCGCAGTATTTT. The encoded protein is CASGLALGVAQYF. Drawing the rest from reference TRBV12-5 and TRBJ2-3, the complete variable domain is DARVTQTPRHKVTEMGQEVTMRCQPILGHNTVFWYRQTMMQGLELLAYFRNRAPLDDSGMPKDRFSAEMPDATLATLKIQPSEPRDSAVYFCASGLALGVAQYFGPGTRLTVL.

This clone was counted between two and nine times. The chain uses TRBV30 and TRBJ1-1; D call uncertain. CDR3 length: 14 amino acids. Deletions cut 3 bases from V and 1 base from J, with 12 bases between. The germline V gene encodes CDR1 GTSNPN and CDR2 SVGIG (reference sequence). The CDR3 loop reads CAWRKSLSNTEAFF. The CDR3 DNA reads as TGTGCCTGGAGAAAAAGCCTTTCGAACACTGAAGCTTTCTTT. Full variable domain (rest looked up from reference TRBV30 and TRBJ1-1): SQTIHQWPATLVQPVGSPLSLECTVEGTSNPNLYWYRQAAGRGLQLLFYSVGIGQISSEVPQNLSASRPQDRQFILSSKKLLLSDSGFYLCAWRKSLSNTEAFFGQGTRLTVV.

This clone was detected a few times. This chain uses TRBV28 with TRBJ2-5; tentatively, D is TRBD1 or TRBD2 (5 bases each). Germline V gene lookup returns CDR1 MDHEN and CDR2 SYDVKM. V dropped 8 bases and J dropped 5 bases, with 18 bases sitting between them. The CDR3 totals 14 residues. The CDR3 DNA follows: TGTGCCAGCGGAGCCGGGACCACAGTGGAGACCCAGTACTTC. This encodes CASGAGTTVETQYF.

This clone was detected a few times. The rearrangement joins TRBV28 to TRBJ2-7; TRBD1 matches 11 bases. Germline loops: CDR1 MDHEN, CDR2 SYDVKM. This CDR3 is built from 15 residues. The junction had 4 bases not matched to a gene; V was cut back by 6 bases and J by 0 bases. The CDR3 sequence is CASRRDRGFSYEQYF. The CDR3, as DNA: TGTGCCAGCAGAAGGGACAGGGGGTTCTCCTACGAGCAGTACTTC.

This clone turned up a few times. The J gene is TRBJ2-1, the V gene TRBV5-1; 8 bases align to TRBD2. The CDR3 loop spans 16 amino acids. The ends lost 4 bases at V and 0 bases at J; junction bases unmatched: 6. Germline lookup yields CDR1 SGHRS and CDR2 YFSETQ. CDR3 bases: TGCGCCAGCAGCAAGACTAGCGCTAGCTCCTACAATGAGCAGTTCTTC. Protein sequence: CASSKTSASSYNEQFF.

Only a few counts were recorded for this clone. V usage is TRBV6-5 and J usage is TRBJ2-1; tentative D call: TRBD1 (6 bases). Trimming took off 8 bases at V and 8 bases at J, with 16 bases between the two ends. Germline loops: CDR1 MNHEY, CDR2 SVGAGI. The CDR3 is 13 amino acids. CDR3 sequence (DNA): TGTGCCAGCCGGGACAATTTCGGCCATGAGCAGTTCTTC. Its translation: CASRDNFGHEQFF.

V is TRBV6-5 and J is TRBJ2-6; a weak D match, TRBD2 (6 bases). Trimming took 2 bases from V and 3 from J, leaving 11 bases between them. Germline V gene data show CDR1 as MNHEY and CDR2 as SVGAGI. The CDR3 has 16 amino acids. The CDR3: CASSYRGNFGANVLTF. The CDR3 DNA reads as TGTGCCAGCAGTTACCGGGGGAACTTTGGGGCCAACGTCCTGACTTTC.

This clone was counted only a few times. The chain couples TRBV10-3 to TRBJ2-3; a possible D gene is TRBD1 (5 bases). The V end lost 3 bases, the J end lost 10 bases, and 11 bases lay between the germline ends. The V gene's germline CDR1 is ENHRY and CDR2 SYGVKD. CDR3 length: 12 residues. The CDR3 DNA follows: TGTGCCATCAGTGAAGGGGTCGCTGCGCAGTATTTT. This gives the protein CAISEGVAAQYF.

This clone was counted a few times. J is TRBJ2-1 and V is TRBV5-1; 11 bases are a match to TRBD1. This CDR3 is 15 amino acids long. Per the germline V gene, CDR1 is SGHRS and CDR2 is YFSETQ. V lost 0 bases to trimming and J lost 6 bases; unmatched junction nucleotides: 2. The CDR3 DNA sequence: TGCGCCAGCAGCTTGGCCGGACAGGGGGCCAATGAGCAGTTCTTC. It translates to CASSLAGQGANEQFF. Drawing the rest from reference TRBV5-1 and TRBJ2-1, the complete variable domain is KAGVTQTPRYLIKTRGQQVTLSCSPISGHRSVSWYQQTPGQGLQFLFEYFSETQRNKGNFPGRFSGRQFSNSRSEMNVSTLELGDSALYLCASSLAGQGANEQFFGPGTRLTVL.

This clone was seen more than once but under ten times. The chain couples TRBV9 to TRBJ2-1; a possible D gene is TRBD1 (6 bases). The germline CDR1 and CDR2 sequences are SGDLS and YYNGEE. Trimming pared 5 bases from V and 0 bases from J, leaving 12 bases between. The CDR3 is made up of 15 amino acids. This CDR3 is CASSLGTRSYNEQFF. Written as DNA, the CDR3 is TGTGCCAGCAGTCTCGGGACACGCTCCTACAATGAGCAGTTCTTC. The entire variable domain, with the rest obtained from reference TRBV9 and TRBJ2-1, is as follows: DSGVTQTPKHLITATGQRVTLRCSPRSGDLSVYWYQQSLDQGLQFLIQYYNGEERAKGNILERFSAQQFPDLHSELNLSSLELGDSALYFCASSLGTRSYNEQFFGPGTRLTVL.